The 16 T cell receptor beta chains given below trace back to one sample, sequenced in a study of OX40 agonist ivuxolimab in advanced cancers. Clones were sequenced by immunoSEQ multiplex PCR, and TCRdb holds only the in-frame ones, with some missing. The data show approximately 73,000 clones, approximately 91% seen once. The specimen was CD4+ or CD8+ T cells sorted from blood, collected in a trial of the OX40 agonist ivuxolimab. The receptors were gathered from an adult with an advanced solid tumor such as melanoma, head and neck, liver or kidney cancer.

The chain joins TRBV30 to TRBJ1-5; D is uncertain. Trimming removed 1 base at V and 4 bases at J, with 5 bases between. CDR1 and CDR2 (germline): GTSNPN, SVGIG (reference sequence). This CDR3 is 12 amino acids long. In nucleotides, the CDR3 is TGTGCCTGGAGTGGAATGAATCAGCCCCAGCATTTT. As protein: CAWSGMNQPQHF.

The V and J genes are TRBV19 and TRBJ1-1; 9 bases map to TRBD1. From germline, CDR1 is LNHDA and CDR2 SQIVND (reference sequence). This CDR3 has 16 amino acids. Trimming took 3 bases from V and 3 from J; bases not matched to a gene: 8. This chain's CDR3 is CASSIPTTGGYTEAFF. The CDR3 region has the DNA TGTGCCAGTAGTATCCCCACGACAGGGGGTTACACTGAAGCTTTCTTT.

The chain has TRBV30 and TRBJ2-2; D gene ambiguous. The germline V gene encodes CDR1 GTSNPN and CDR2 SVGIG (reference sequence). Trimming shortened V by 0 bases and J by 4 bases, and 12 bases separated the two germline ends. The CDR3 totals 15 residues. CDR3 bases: TGTGCCTGGAGTGTACTCGGTCCAGCCACCGGGGAGCTGTTTTTT. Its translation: CAWSVLGPATGELFF.

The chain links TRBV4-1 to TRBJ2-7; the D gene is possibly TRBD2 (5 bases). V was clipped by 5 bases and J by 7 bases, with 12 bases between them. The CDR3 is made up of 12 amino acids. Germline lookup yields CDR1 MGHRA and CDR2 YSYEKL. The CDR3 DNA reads TGCGCCAGCAGCTCGTCTACGGGAGAGCAGTACTTC. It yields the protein CASSSSTGEQYF.

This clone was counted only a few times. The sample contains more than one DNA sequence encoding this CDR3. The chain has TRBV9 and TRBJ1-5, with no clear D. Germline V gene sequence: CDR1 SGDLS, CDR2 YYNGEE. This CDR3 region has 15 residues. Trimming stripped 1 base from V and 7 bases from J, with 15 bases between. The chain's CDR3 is CASSVSGDVEQPQHF. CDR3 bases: TGTGCCAGCAGCGTAAGTGGTGACGTGGAACAGCCCCAGCATTTT.

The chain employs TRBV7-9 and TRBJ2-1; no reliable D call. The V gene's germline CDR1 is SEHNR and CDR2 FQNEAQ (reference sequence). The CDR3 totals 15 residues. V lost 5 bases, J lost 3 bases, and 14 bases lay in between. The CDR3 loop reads CASSPVGIDYNEQFF. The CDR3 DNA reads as TGTGCCAGCAGCCCGGTAGGGATCGACTACAATGAGCAGTTCTTC.

The CDR3 DNA is TGTGCCATCAGTCCCGGACAGTACTACACTGAAGCTTTCTTT. Translated: CAISPGQYYTEAFF. The J gene is TRBJ1-1, the V gene TRBV10-3, with D possibly matching TRBD1 (6 bases). Trimming took 5 bases from V and 3 from J, leaving 13 bases between them. The CDR3 runs to 14 residues. CDR1 is ENHRY, CDR2 SYGVKD, per germline.

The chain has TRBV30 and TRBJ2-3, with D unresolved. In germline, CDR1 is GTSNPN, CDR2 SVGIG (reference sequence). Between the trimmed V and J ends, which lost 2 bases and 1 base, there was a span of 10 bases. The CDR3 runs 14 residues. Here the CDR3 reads CAWSFGEGTDTQYF. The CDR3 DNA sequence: TGTGCCTGGAGTTTTGGGGAAGGCACAGATACGCAGTATTTT.

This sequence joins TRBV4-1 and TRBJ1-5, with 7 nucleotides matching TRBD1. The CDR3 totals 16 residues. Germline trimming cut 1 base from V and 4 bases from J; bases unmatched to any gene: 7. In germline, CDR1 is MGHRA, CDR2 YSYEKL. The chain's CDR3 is CASSQVSGTANQPQHF. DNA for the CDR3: TGCGCCAGCAGCCAAGTGAGTGGGACAGCGAATCAGCCCCAGCATTTT.

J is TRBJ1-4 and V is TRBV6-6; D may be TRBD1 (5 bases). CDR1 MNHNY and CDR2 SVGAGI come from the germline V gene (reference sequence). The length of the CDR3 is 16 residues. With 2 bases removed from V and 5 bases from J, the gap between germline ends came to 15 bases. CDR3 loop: CASSYLWGRKNEKLFF. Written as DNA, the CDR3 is TGTGCCAGCAGTTACCTCTGGGGGAGGAAGAATGAAAAACTGTTTTTT.

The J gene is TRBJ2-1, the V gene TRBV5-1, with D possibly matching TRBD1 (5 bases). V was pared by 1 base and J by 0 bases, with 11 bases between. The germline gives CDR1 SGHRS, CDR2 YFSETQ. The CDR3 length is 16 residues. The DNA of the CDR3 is TGCGCCAGCAGCTTGTGGGGCGGCCGCTCCTACAATGAGCAGTTCTTC. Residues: CASSLWGGRSYNEQFF.

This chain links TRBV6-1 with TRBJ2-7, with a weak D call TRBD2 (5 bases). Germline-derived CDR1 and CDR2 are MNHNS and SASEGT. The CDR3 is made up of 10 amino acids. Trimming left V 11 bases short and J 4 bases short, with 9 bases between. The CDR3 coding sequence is TGTGCCTGTCGGGATTACGAGCAGTACTTC. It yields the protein CACRDYEQYF.

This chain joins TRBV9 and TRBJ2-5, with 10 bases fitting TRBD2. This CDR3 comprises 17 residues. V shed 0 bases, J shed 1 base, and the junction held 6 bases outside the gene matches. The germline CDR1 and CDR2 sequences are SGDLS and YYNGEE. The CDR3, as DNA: TGTGCCAGCAGCGTAGCTGAGACTAGCGGGTTCCAAGAGACCCAGTACTTC. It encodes CASSVAETSGFQETQYF.

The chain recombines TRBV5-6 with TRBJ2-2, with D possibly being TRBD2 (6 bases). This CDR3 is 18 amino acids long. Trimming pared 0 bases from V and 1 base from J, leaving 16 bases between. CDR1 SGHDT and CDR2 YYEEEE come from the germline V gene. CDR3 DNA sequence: TGTGCCAGCAGCTTGGACTGGTCTAGCGCGATGAACACCGGGGAGCTGTTTTTT. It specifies CASSLDWSSAMNTGELFF.

CDR3 coding DNA: TGCGCCAGCAGCTTGGGGGGACAAGAGACCCAGTACTTC. Translated, it gives CASSLGGQETQYF. V is TRBV5-1 and J is TRBJ2-5; D remains unclear. This CDR3 region has 13 residues. Germline lookup yields CDR1 SGHRS and CDR2 YFSETQ. V was pared by 0 bases and J by 2 bases, with 5 bases between.

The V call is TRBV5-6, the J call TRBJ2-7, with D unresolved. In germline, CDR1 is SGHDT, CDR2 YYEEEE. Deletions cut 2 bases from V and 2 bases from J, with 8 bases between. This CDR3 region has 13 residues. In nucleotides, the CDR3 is TGTGCCAGCAGCTTTAGTTCGGCCTACGAGCAGTACTTC. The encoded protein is CASSFSSAYEQYF.